The 26 T cell receptor beta chains below were found in one sample sequenced in a study of identical twins. TCRdb recomputed calls from the 5' RACE reads with MiXCR, one row per CDR3 protein. Seen here are roughly 690,000 distinct CDR3 sequences, 20% to 25% observed once, and the top ten hold 4% to 4.5%. This sample also belongs to another study, concerning T cells expressing NK-cell markers.

Sequencing was carried out using PBMCs. All receptors derive from a woman aged 18-29 years in good health.

This sequence joins TRBV29-1 and TRBJ2-3; no clear D. This CDR3 spans 12 amino acids. The germline V gene has CDR1 SQVTM and CDR2 ANQGSEA. The CDR3 bases are TGCAGTTCTCAGACCGGGACAGATACGCAGTATTTT. It specifies CSSQTGTDTQYF.

This clonotype was seen more than once but under ten times. The chain is built from TRBV20-1 and TRBJ2-3; D call uncertain. V gave up 1 base and J gave up 4 bases, with 9 bases separating them. This CDR3 spans 13 amino acids. Germline V gene data show CDR1 as DFQATT and CDR2 as SNEGSKA (reference sequence). The CDR3 reads CSARGVDPDTQYF. The CDR3 DNA follows: TGCAGTGCTAGAGGGGTAGATCCAGATACGCAGTATTTT.

This chain connects TRBV5-1 to TRBJ2-4; D might be TRBD2 (6 bases). The CDR3 runs to 15 residues. Trimming left V 5 bases short and J 0 bases short, with 12 bases between. Germline CDR1 SGHRS, CDR2 YFSETQ. CDR3 nucleotides: TGCGCCAGCAGAGTCGGGGGACCAGCCAAAAACATTCAGTACTTC. This translates into CASRVGGPAKNIQYF.

This clonotype was observed at least ten times. The chain uses TRBV6-1 and TRBJ2-7; D gene unclear. Trimming pared 0 bases from V and 6 bases from J, leaving 3 bases between. The CDR3 totals 11 residues. Germline loops: CDR1 MNHNS, CDR2 SASEGT. The CDR3 nucleotides read TGTGCCAGCAGTGAAGCGCGCGAGCAGTACTTC. This codes for CASSEAREQYF.

The chain recombines TRBV6-4 with TRBJ2-6; D is possibly TRBD1 (5 bases). The V end was cut by 0 bases, the J end by 3 bases, with 12 bases between. The CDR3 has 17 amino acids. Germline values: CDR1 MRHNA, CDR2 SNTAGT. DNA of the CDR3: TGTGCCAGCAGTGACTCCCAGGGAAGGGATGGGGCCAACGTCCTGACTTTC. Protein sequence: CASSDSQGRDGANVLTF.

This clonotype occurred many times. This rearrangement joins TRBV29-1 to TRBJ1-4; D unclear. The CDR3 is 10 amino acids. Trimming cost V 7 bases and J 8 bases, with 8 bases left between them. The V gene's germline CDR1 is SQVTM and CDR2 ANQGSEA. The CDR3, as DNA: TGCAGCGCTGAGAGGGAAAAACTGTTTTTT. This encodes CSAEREKLFF.

This chain uses TRBV3-1 with TRBJ2-7; 11 positions agree with TRBD1. Germline CDR1 reads LGHDT; CDR2 reads YNNKEL (reference sequence). Trimming removed 4 bases from V and 7 bases from J; junction bases left unmatched: 12. This CDR3 contains 16 residues. For the CDR3, the DNA is TGTGCCAGCAGCCCACCCCCCGGGACAGGGGGTCGGGAGCAGTACTTC. It specifies CASSPPPGTGGREQYF.

The chain is built from TRBV24-1 and TRBJ2-1; D might be TRBD2 (6 bases). There are 17 residues in the CDR3. The germline V gene encodes CDR1 KGHDR and CDR2 SFDVKD. V shed 3 bases and J shed 0 bases, with 14 bases lying between them. As DNA, the CDR3 is TGTGCCACCAGTGATGGTGGACTAAAGAGCTCCTACAATGAGCAGTTCTTC. Translation: CATSDGGLKSSYNEQFF.

The chain links TRBV29-1 to TRBJ2-7; no reliable D call. Germline V gene data show CDR1 as SQVTM and CDR2 as ANQGSEA. The germline V and J ends were trimmed by 6 bases and 2 bases, with 8 bases remaining between them. The CDR3 has 11 amino acids. The chain's CDR3 is CSVGSTYEQYF. The DNA of the CDR3 is TGCAGCGTGGGGTCCACCTACGAGCAGTACTTC.

This clonotype has a count of ten or more. The chain carries TRBV19 and TRBJ1-5, with 9 nucleotides matching TRBD1. Germline V gene lookup returns CDR1 LNHDA and CDR2 SQIVND (reference sequence). The CDR3 sequence is 15 residues long. V was clipped by 3 bases and J by 2 bases; unmatched bases: 2. The CDR3 reads CASSMRDRGNQPQHF. In nucleotides, the CDR3 is TGTGCCAGTAGTATGAGGGACAGGGGCAATCAGCCCCAGCATTTT.

The chain has TRBV6-2 or TRBV6-3 and TRBJ2-7; no definite D call. The CDR3 has 11 residues. V was clipped by 6 bases and J by 3 bases, with 6 bases between them. The V gene's germline CDR1 is MNHEY and CDR2 SVGEGT. The CDR3 region is CASRLVYEQYF. The CDR3 coding sequence is TGTGCCAGCAGATTGGTCTACGAGCAGTACTTC.

In nucleotides, the CDR3 is TGTGCCAGCAGCACCGGGACAGGGGAAACTGAAGCTTTCTTT. Its protein product is CASSTGTGETEAFF. This chain uses TRBV11-2 with TRBJ1-1; 10 positions agree with TRBD1. Trimming cost V 5 bases and J 5 bases; bases outside gene matches: 5. Germline CDR1 is SGHAT and CDR2 is FQNNGV. The CDR3 consists of 14 residues.

This clonotype has a handful of counts. A single base separates this from a much larger clone, so it may be a read error. This sequence joins TRBV11-2 and TRBJ2-1, with a possible D match to TRBD1 (6 bases). Germline V lookup: CDR1 SGHAT, CDR2 FQNNGV. With 2 bases removed from V and 8 bases from J, the gap between germline ends came to 10 bases. CDR3 length: 13 residues. CDR3 nucleotides: TGTGCCAGCAGCTTAATCAGGGGACATGAGCAGTTCTTC. As protein: CASSLIRGHEQFF.

This clonotype was observed a few times. V is TRBV29-1 and J is TRBJ2-3; possibly TRBD2 for D (6 bases). CDR1 is SQVTM, CDR2 ANQGSEA, per germline. This CDR3 region has 14 residues. The CDR3 loop is CSGTGAGGMDTQYF. The DNA of the CDR3 is TGCAGTGGAACCGGAGCGGGCGGGATGGATACGCAGTATTTT.

V usage is TRBV10-3 and J usage is TRBJ2-2; D is perhaps TRBD2 (6 bases). The V and J ends lost 5 bases and 5 bases respectively, with 6 bases between them. This CDR3 has 12 amino acids. Germline V gene lookup returns CDR1 ENHRY and CDR2 SYGVKD. For the CDR3, the DNA is TGTGCCATCAGTCGGGAGACCGGGGAGCTGTTTTTT. Translation gives CAISRETGELFF.

This clonotype was detected only a few times. The chain couples TRBV27 to TRBJ2-6; 7 positions match TRBD1. Trimming removed 2 bases from V and 0 bases from J; junction bases left unmatched: 4. Germline CDR1 is MNHEY and CDR2 is SMNVEV (reference sequence). The CDR3 consists of 17 residues. The CDR3 is CASSLTGVSSGANVLTF. The CDR3 DNA is TGTGCCAGCAGTTTAACAGGGGTTAGCTCTGGGGCCAACGTCCTGACTTTC. Based on the CDR3 plus reference TRBV27 and TRBJ2-6, the full variable domain is EAQVTQNPRYLITVTGKKLTVTCSQNMNHEYMSWYRQDPGLGLRQIYYSMNVEVTDKGDVPEGYKVSRKEKRNFPLILESPSPNQTSLYFCASSLTGVSSGANVLTFGAGSRLTVL.

The V call is TRBV7-9, the J call TRBJ2-1, with 9 bases identical to TRBD2. This CDR3 is 15 amino acids long. Germline V CDR1 and CDR2: SEHNR, FQNEAQ (reference sequence). J lost 6 bases, V lost 3 bases, and 6 bases had no gene match. CDR3 DNA: TGTGCCAGCAGCTTCCAGCGGGGGGACCCCAATGAGCAGTTCTTC. Protein product: CASSFQRGDPNEQFF.

This clonotype has more than one count but fewer than ten. V is TRBV29-1 and J is TRBJ2-1; 13 positions agree with TRBD2. CDR3 length: 14 residues. The germline gives CDR1 SQVTM, CDR2 ANQGSEA. V lost 5 bases, J lost 8 bases, and 6 bases stayed unmatched. CDR3 residues: CSVRTSGSGYEQFF. DNA for the CDR3: TGCAGCGTTCGGACTAGCGGGAGTGGGTATGAGCAGTTCTTC.

This chain connects TRBV11-3 to TRBJ2-3; possibly TRBD2 for D (6 bases). Trimming left V 1 base short and J 9 bases short, with 14 bases between. The CDR3 is 14 residues long. Germline-derived CDR1 and CDR2 are SGHNT and YENEEA. In DNA form, the CDR3 reads TGTGCCAGCAGCTTAGCCCGGGACGGAGGGACGCAGTATTTT. Translating gives CASSLARDGGTQYF.

This clonotype has only a few counts. The rearrangement links TRBV6-2 or TRBV6-3 to TRBJ1-1; D ambiguous. The germline gives CDR1 MNHEY, CDR2 SVGEGT. This CDR3 has 13 residues. V was clipped by 5 bases and J by 3 bases, with 10 bases between them. For the CDR3, the DNA is TGTGCCAGCAGTCCGACGGACTACACTGAAGCTTTCTTT. It yields the protein CASSPTDYTEAFF.

The chain uses TRBV2 and TRBJ2-4; the match to TRBD1 covers 9 bases. V dropped 7 bases and J dropped 0; count of bases not matched to a gene: 1. Germline V CDR1 and CDR2: SNHLY, FYNNEI. CDR3 length: 14 residues. As DNA, the CDR3 is TGTGCCAGCAAGGGACAGGGAGCCAAAAACATTCAGTACTTC. As protein: CASKGQGAKNIQYF.

This chain uses TRBV6-5 with TRBJ2-3, with D perhaps matching TRBD2 (5 bases). Germline V gene sequence: CDR1 MNHEY, CDR2 SVGAGI. The CDR3 is 14 residues long. The ends were cut back, 2 bases at V and 1 base at J, with 7 bases in the middle. The CDR3 region has the DNA TGTGCCAGCAGTTACCTCGGGGGCACAGATACGCAGTATTTT. Its protein product is CASSYLGGTDTQYF.

Many counts were recorded for this clonotype. Its ends do not fully match the called genes, so a read error is possible. The CDR3 loop reads CASTPGGETQYF. The CDR3 DNA is TGCGCCAGCACCCCAGGGGGAGAGACCCAGTACTTC. The V call is TRBV12-3 or TRBV12-4, the J call TRBJ2-5; 7 bases are shared with TRBD1. This CDR3 has 12 amino acids.

This chain uses TRBV18 with TRBJ2-4; TRBD2 aligns across 10 bases. V lost 3 bases to trimming and J lost 2 bases; unmatched junction nucleotides: 10. The CDR3 has 18 amino acids. Germline V gene sequence: CDR1 KGHSH, CDR2 LQKENI. The CDR3 region is CASSPRLSSGSSKNIQYF. DNA for the CDR3: TGTGCCAGCTCACCTCGTCTTTCTAGCGGGAGTTCCAAAAACATTCAGTACTTC.

The rearrangement links TRBV7-3 to TRBJ2-1, with D perhaps matching TRBD1 (6 bases). The germline gives CDR1 SGHTA, CDR2 FQGTGA. The CDR3 runs 14 residues. Trimming removed 2 bases from V and 6 bases from J, with 11 bases in between. For the CDR3, the DNA is TGTGCCAGCAGCTTAGTGGGGGCGGGCAATGAGCAGTTCTTC. Its protein is CASSLVGAGNEQFF.

This clonotype has only a few counts. The DNA for the CDR3 is TGTGCCAGCAGCCAGGCGGACAGGGGCACTGAAGCTTTCTTT. It yields the protein CASSQADRGTEAFF. The chain links TRBV14 to TRBJ1-1; TRBD1 agrees at 9 bases. The junction had 3 bases not matched to a gene; V was cut back by 3 bases and J by 4 bases. The CDR3 spans 14 residues. The germline CDR1 and CDR2 sequences are SGHDN and FVKESK.